Given below is one T cell receptor beta chain in context. Which antigen it targets is not known. No base quality information exists; no much larger clone differs at one position. Blood RNA was extracted from unsorted whole blood with TRIzol reagent; germline DNA came from the DNeasy Blood & Tissue kit. Chronic HBV infection was present in the patients, and the patients were treatment-naive at sampling. Before surgery, approximately 4 milliliters of peripheral blood were drawn into K2EDTA tubes. According to the germline V gene (reference sequence), CDR1 reads SEHNR and CDR2 reads FQNEAQ. Ends trimmed: V by 5 bases, J by 6 bases; bases unmatched to a gene: 15. The CDR3 goes from the cysteine to the phenylalanine over 17 residues. Left in the record is the CDR3 DNA by itself, 51 bases read in frame from the first base. Starting from about 500 ng total RNA, TCRbeta-specific cDNA was produced by reverse transcription with a constant-region primer and ProtoScript II reverse transcriptase. Three nested multiplex PCR rounds, following a slightly modified ARM-PCR procedure, were used to build the TCRbeta libraries. Multiplex TRBV1-TRBV30 forward primers and a Cbeta reverse primer were used in the first two PCR rounds, each of which was run for 9 to 11 cycles. Sample barcodes and Illumina adapters were attached in a final 25-cycle PCR using Deep VentR polymerase. Before sequencing, amplicons of 200-500 bp were purified from gel using a QIAquick gel extraction kit. An Illumina HiSeq 2500 was used to sequence the TCRbeta amplicons, generating 250-bp paired-end reads. The original pipeline was this. To recover full CDR3 sequences, reads were quality-trimmed using Trimmomatic v0.33 and paired reads were then merged using FLASH v1.2.11. V, D and J germline segments were assigned to the rearranged TCRbeta sequences by MiGEC v1.2.1b. Clonotype statistics and Shannon-Wiener diversity indices were calculated with VDJtools v1.0.0. Except for diversity analysis, only each sample's 250 most abundant clonotypes were used in subsequent analyses to reduce sampling bias. The public reads were run again by TCRdb, first through fastp at Q25 and then through MiXCR, and only productive beta chains were kept. CDR3 protein sequences are deduplicated, and each keeps its most common genes and DNA. In this record, the V and J calls reflect TCRdb's handling and not the investigators' own analysis. The sample contains 330,000 or so distinct CDR3 sequences, less than 75% of them found a single time. About 6.5% of the sample belongs to the ten largest clones.

The data belong to a study of tumor-infiltrating lymphocytes in primary liver carcinoma listed by TCRdb under 2017. Looking at the study overall: Between November 2015 and March 2016, about 5 patients in China with histopathologically diagnosed primary liver carcinoma had their tumors surgically resected. Each sample produced about 3.5 to 8 million productive TCRbeta reads, and read depth showed no significant difference between tissue types. Repertoires from technical replicates were highly reproducible, with mean shared-clone rates roughly 0.89 and correlation coefficients above 0.95. A total of around 35 specimens from 5 patients went through TCRbeta repertoire sequencing, namely 25 tumor regions, 5 adjacent noncancerous liver tissues and 5 peripheral blood samples. Of the five patients, three men and two women aged 30 to 69 years, four had hepatocellular carcinoma and one had combined HCC and intrahepatic cholangiocarcinoma. For each liver tumor, the study sampled five regions along with adjacent normal tissue and blood, and applied TCRbeta repertoire sequencing, expression microarrays and whole-exome sequencing. The tumors of the five patients were staged as T1-T3 N0M0, with maximum diameters ranging from 4.2 to 10 cm.

The paper's findings and limits, for the study overall: Because only the TCR beta chain was sequenced and unpaired alpha chains were not captured, true repertoire diversity is likely underestimated. Repertoire overlap was higher between tumor regions (mean roughly 35%) than tumor-adjacent (approximately 17%) or tumor-blood (roughly 14%) pairs, consistent with antigen-driven expansion. Only a few patients were included in the study, and the authors note that the findings should be validated in a larger study. The top 250 clones made up a significantly larger repertoire fraction in tumors than in blood (p = 0.039). Comparison of CD4+ and CD8+ T cell repertoires was precluded by the use of bulk unsorted samples.

This receptor chain uses TRBV7-9 and TRBJ2-1, with 8 middle bases fitting TRBD2. The source is a man in his forties with primary liver carcinoma and hepatitis B virus infection. Specimen: peripheral blood. CDR3 reads: CASSAPGLVGGLNEQFF. The DNA sequence is given as TGTGCCAGCAGCGCCCCGGGACTAGTGGGAGGGCTCAATGAGCAGTTCTTC.